The rows below give T cell receptor beta chains drawn from one sample of a study of regulatory T cells in long-lasting Graves disease. TCRdb fed the multiplex PCR reads into MiXCR, producing one record per CDR3 protein. Among some 300,000 distinct CDR3 sequences listed, around 21% were seen once. The sequences come from peripheral blood mononuclear cells (PBMCs), collected when the disease was refractory, from a patient treated with antithyroid drugs. The receptors stem from a female donor with Graves disease. CDR3s include the opening cysteine and the closing phenylalanine or tryptophan. D genes are given only for firm matches. Not every row has a clone size; where given, it reads once, few, many or a size class.

.	TRBV11-2	TRBJ1-6	.	TGTGCCAGCAGCTTAGACCCCGATTCACCCCTCCACTTT	CASSLDPDSPLHF
.	TRBV5-6	TRBJ2-7	few	TGTGCCAGCAGCGAGCGGAGTGGGAGCTACGAGCAGTACTTC	CASSERSGSYEQYF
TRBD1	TRBV4-3	TRBJ1-2	.	TGCGCCAGCAGCCGCGGCCGGGACAGCCGGGCCTATGGCTACACCTTC	CASSRGRDSRAYGYTF
.	TRBV27	TRBJ2-6	few	TGTGCCAGCAGTCCCAGACGCGCCGGGGCCAACGTCCTGACTTTC	CASSPRRAGANVLTF
.	TRBV15	TRBJ1-5	.	TGTGCCACCAGCAGAATTGGGGTGGGCAATCAGCCCCAGCATTTT	CATSRIGVGNQPQHF
.	TRBV6-5	TRBJ2-7	many	TGTGCCAGCAGTTACTCGAGAGGGTTCAACGAGCAGTACTTC	CASSYSRGFNEQYF
.	TRBV20-1	TRBJ2-7	.	TGCAGTGCTAGAGACCCCCAGGGAGTACCTTTCGTGTACTTC	CSARDPQGVPFVYF
.	TRBV6-9	TRBJ2-7	.	TGTGCCAGCAGTTACTTAAGCGCGAGGCTCTACGAGCAGTACTTC	CASSYLSARLYEQYF
.	TRBV28	TRBJ2-7	few	TGTGCCAGCAACCTAGGGTCCGGAACCCACTACGAGCAGTACTTC	CASNLGSGTHYEQYF
TRBD2	TRBV7-2	TRBJ2-7	few	TGTGCCAGCAGCTTAGGGCGGACTAGCGGGAGGGACTACGAGCAGTACTTC	CASSLGRTSGRDYEQYF
.	TRBV27	TRBJ1-3	.	TGTGCCAGCGGTCAGGGTCTAAGTGGAAACACCATATATTTT	CASGQGLSGNTIYF
.	TRBV4-1	TRBJ1-1	.	TGCGCCAGCAGCCAAGGGAAGACCGAAGCTTTCTTT	CASSQGKTEAFF
.	TRBV5-6	TRBJ1-1	few	TGTGCCAGCAGCCGGGAGGGTGGGAGCACTGAAGCTTTCTTT	CASSREGGSTEAFF
TRBD2	TRBV12-5	TRBJ2-1	few	TGTGCTAGTGGTTTGGTATGGGGGGGTGAGCAGTTCTTC	CASGLVWGGEQFF
.	TRBV12-3/TRBV12-4	TRBJ2-5	many	TGTGCCAGCAGTCTCCGGGACCAAGAGACCCAGTACTTC	CASSLRDQETQYF
TRBD2	TRBV20-1	TRBJ2-7	few	TGCAGTGCTAGGGGGAGCTCTAGCGGTGACCCCTACGAGCAGTACTTC	CSARGSSSGDPYEQYF
.	TRBV11-2	TRBJ2-5	many	TGTGCCAGCAGCCGAGGCTCCGTGGGTAGCGGTGCGGAGACCCAGTACTTC	CASSRGSVGSGAETQYF
.	TRBV2	TRBJ1-5	.	TGTGCCAGCAGACAAAATCCGGGACAAGCCAATCAGCCCCAGCATTTT	CASRQNPGQANQPQHF
.	TRBV6-1	TRBJ2-2	many	TGTGCCAGCAGGGACGGCTCGAGGAACACCGGGGAGCTGTTTTTT	CASRDGSRNTGELFF
TRBD1	TRBV19	TRBJ2-5	.	TGTGCCAGTAGCCGATTTACAGGGGTTGGAGAGACCCAGTACTTC	CASSRFTGVGETQYF
.	TRBV7-2	TRBJ2-5	many	TGTGCCAGCAGCTTATTCCAGGGAACGGGAGAGACCCAGTACTTC	CASSLFQGTGETQYF
.	TRBV19	TRBJ2-2	.	TGTGCCAGTAGTATGCTCGCGGACGGCACCGGGGAGCTGTTTTTT	CASSMLADGTGELFF
.	TRBV28	TRBJ2-4	many	TGTGCCAGCAGTCTCCCGACGGCCCCGGAAAACATTCAGTACTTC	CASSLPTAPENIQYF
TRBD2	TRBV29-1	TRBJ2-4	few	TGCAGCGTTGGGGGGAATTTAGCGGGTCAGTACTTC	CSVGGNLAGQYF
.	TRBV6-4	TRBJ2-2	.	TGTGCCAGCAGTGTCCCCCGCCTCGGGGAGCTGTTTTTT	CASSVPRLGELFF
.	TRBV6-1	TRBJ1-1	few	TGTGCCAGCAGCATGAATAGCGGCACTGAAGCTTTCTTT	CASSMNSGTEAFF
.	TRBV4-1	TRBJ2-5	.	TGCGCCAGCAGCCAAGAACCGGTTGGCCAAGAGACCCAGTACTTC	CASSQEPVGQETQYF
.	TRBV20-1	TRBJ1-5	.	TGCAGTGCTGGGGGGAGACCCGGGAGCAATCAGCCCCAGCATTTT	CSAGGRPGSNQPQHF